One sample yielded the 12 T cell receptor beta chains listed below, sequenced in a study of monozygotic twins with inflammatory bowel disease. TCRdb re-called the 5' RACE reads; one entry per CDR3 protein, DNA not given. The sample's table shows 150,000 to 200,000 distinct CDR3 sequences. The sequencing sample was made of blood. The receptors shown here come from a human donor with ulcerative colitis or Crohn's disease, or a healthy co-twin of an affected twin (not recorded which).

CDR3 protein: CASSLLGGGYTF. The chain has TRBV7-2 and TRBJ1-2; the TRBD1 assignment by TCRdb is unverifiable without DNA. Per the germline V gene, CDR1 is SGHTA and CDR2 is FQGNSA. CDR3 length: 12 amino acids.

The V gene is TRBV24-1, the J gene TRBJ2-1. The germline V gene has CDR1 KGHDR and CDR2 SFDVKD. The CDR3 sequence is 16 residues long. The CDR3 loop is CATSEPKRESYNEQFF.

J is TRBJ2-2 and V is TRBV12-3 or TRBV12-4. The CDR3 runs to 11 residues. The chain's CDR3 is CAIITVGELFF.

The J gene is TRBJ2-1, the V gene TRBV11-3. This CDR3 region has 17 residues. Germline V gene sequence: CDR1 SGHNT, CDR2 YENEEA. CDR3 amino acids: CASSSFPESSSYNEQFF. Full variable domain (missing parts from reference TRBV11-3 and TRBJ2-1): EAGVVQSPRYKIIEKKQPVAFWCNPISGHNTLYWYLQNLGQGPELLIRYENEEAVDDSQLPKDRFSAERLKGVDSTLKIQPAELGDSAVYLCASSSFPESSSYNEQFFGPGTRLTVL.

The chain has TRBV29-1 and TRBJ2-7; absent DNA, TCRdb's TRBD1 call cannot be checked. From germline, CDR1 is SQVTM and CDR2 ANQGSEA. This CDR3 is built from 11 residues. The CDR3 reads CSALQVYEQYF.

This sequence joins TRBV5-1 and TRBJ2-1; the D gene TCRdb calls, TRBD2, cannot be checked with no DNA. Germline V lookup: CDR1 SGHRS, CDR2 YFSETQ. The CDR3 contains 15 residues. This CDR3 reads CASSLESSGLGEQFF.

The V gene is TRBV5-1, the J gene TRBJ2-7; there is no DNA to check the TCRdb D call of TRBD1. Looked up from germline, CDR1 is SGHRS and CDR2 is YFSETQ. The CDR3 length is 19 residues. The CDR3: CASSLLTPRQGGRGYEQYF. The whole variable domain, filled in from reference TRBV5-1 and TRBJ2-7, reads KAGVTQTPRYLIKTRGQQVTLSCSPISGHRSVSWYQQTPGQGLQFLFEYFSETQRNKGNFPGRFSGRQFSNSRSEMNVSTLELGDSALYLCASSLLTPRQGGRGYEQYFGPGTRLTVT.

This chain links TRBV7-9 with TRBJ2-1; without DNA, the TCRdb call of TRBD2 cannot be checked. The CDR3 length is 16 residues. The germline CDR1 and CDR2 sequences are SEHNR and FQNEAQ (reference sequence). This CDR3 is CASSLARAEGYNEQFF.

The chain links TRBV12-3 or TRBV12-4 to TRBJ2-5; the D call of TRBD2 rests on TCRdb alone, since no DNA is present to check it. The CDR3 is 14 amino acids. CDR3 sequence: CASGKAGVGETQYF.

The chain carries TRBV7-2 and TRBJ2-5; TCRdb calls TRBD1, which cannot be checked without DNA. The CDR3 has 13 residues. Germline loops: CDR1 SGHTA, CDR2 FQGNSA. The CDR3 sequence: CASSLRDLWAQYF.

The V gene is TRBV9, the J gene TRBJ2-7; with no DNA, the TCRdb D assignment of TRBD2 cannot be verified. The CDR3 is 15 amino acids. Germline V gene data show CDR1 as SGDLS and CDR2 as YYNGEE. CDR3 residues: CASSVEASASYEQYF. The whole variable domain, remainder taken from reference TRBV9 and TRBJ2-7, is DSGVTQTPKHLITATGQRVTLRCSPRSGDLSVYWYQQSLDQGLQFLIQYYNGEERAKGNILERFSAQQFPDLHSELNLSSLELGDSALYFCASSVEASASYEQYFGPGTRLTVT.

This CDR3 is CSVERDSIGSDTQYF. The chain recombines TRBV29-1 with TRBJ2-3; the D gene TCRdb calls, TRBD1, cannot be checked with no DNA. Per germline, CDR1 SQVTM and CDR2 ANQGSEA. This CDR3 comprises 15 residues.